The T cell receptor beta chain under discussion was sequenced for a study of cytomegalovirus exposure and HLA in healthy donors. This clone was observed once. PCR amplification relied on 60 Vbeta primers (plus 13 Jbeta primers). Assay: immunoSEQ multiplex PCR; the TCRdb copy retains only in-frame clones and omits some. The table records 100,000 to 120,000 clones, about three quarters of them present only once. After removal of 3 bases from V and 4 bases from J, the junction contained 0 bases not matched to a gene. CDR3 length: 14 residues. Germline CDR1 and CDR2: KGHSH and LQKENI. V is TRBV18 and J is TRBJ2-1; 10 nucleotides agree with TRBD2. Material for sequencing was PBMCs. This TCR was sampled from an older woman in good health and CMV-seropositive. CDR3 DNA: TGTGCCAGCTCACCGGGACTAGCGTACAATGAGCAGTTCTTC. As protein: CASSPGLAYNEQFF.